Given below is one T cell receptor (beta chain) in context. Its antigen is currently unknown. The assay that was used to sequence DNA from cultured CD4+ T cells was the Oncomine TCR Beta short-read assay. The template was genomic DNA from cultured CD4+ T cells. TCRdb redid the calling of the PCR reads with MiXCR, one entry per CDR3 protein. The sample consists of 9,000 to 15,000 distinct CDR3 sequences, about three quarters of them appearing once. This specimen belongs to a study of vaccination and CD4 T cells after COVID-19. Study context: At a median about 72 days (range 14 to 241) after dose two, post-vaccine samples were obtained. Study-wide findings and caveats: Within the convalescent patients, a median about 85% of the SARS-CoV-2-reactive clones were ones that appeared only post-vaccination. Reactive clonotype counts went from median roughly 19 after infection to a few dozen after vaccination, nonsignificantly.

The treatment was: roughly 10-day PBMC culture with coronavirus spike peptide pools or control peptides (ViraFEST assay). With 1 base clipped from V and 5 bases from J, the junction kept 9 bases outside the gene matches. The CDR3 consists of 17 residues. Germline V lookup: CDR1 SGHAT, CDR2 FQNNGV. The sample was CD4+ T cells from blood, cultured in vitro. The gene calls are TRBV11-2 and TRBJ2-2; 8 bases align to TRBD2. The receptor was isolated from a human donor who had recovered from COVID-19. The CDR3 sequence is CASSLGLLAGRTGELFF. CDR3 nucleotide sequence: TGTGCCAGCAGCTTAGGATTGCTAGCGGGTCGGACCGGGGAGCTGTTTTTT.